One TCR beta chain is described in this entry. Its antigen is still unknown. The source of the sample is a study of shared clonotypes between healthy human individuals. About the study: Three plates were used per donor for CD4 naive, three for CD4 memory, two for CD8 naive and one for CD8 memory.

Cells designated naive CD8 were CD45RO-negative and were positively selected for CCR7, with terminally differentiated effector memory CD45RA+ cells excluded. Study results and limitations: The sampled material consisted only of blood, and tissue repertoires are likely to differ.

The method was immunoSEQ multiplex PCR; TCRdb's version includes in-frame clones alone and lacks a portion of them. The sample shows about 2.2 million clones, about 93% of them seen only once. The sequence derives from a man between 18 and 29 years old in good health. Some clones in this sample may be carry-over from other donors' samples. Sequencing used naive CD8+ T cells from PBMCs.

The CDR3 nucleotides read TGTGCCAGCAGCCAAGACGATTACTATGGCTACACCTTC. It yields the protein CASSQDDYYGYTF. The V gene is TRBV14, the J gene TRBJ1-2; D ambiguous. V dropped 0 bases and J dropped 3 bases, with 5 bases sitting between them. Germline CDR1 is SGHDN and CDR2 is FVKESK. This CDR3 has 13 residues. The full variable domain, rest sourced from reference TRBV14 and TRBJ1-2, is EAGVTQFPSHSVIEKGQTVTLRCDPISGHDNLYWYRRVMGKEIKFLLHFVKESKQDESGMPNNRFLAERTGGTYSTLKVQPAELEDSGVYFCASSQDDYYGYTFGSGTRLTVV.